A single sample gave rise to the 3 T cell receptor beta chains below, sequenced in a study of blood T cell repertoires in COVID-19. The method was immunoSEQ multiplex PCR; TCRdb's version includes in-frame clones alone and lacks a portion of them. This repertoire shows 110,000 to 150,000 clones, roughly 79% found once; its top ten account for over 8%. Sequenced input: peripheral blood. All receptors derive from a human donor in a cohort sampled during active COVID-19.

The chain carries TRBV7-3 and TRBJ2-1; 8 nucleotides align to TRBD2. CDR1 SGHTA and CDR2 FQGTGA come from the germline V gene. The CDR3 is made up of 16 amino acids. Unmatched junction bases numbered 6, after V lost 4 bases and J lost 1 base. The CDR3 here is CASSSQAGVSYNEQFF. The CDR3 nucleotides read TGTGCCAGCAGCTCCCAAGCGGGAGTATCCTACAATGAGCAGTTCTTC.

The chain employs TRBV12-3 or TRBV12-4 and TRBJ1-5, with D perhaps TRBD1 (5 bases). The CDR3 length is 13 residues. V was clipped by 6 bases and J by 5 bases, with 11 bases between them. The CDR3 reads CASSRDSDQPQHF. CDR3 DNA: TGTGCCAGCAGCCGAGACAGCGATCAGCCCCAGCATTTT.

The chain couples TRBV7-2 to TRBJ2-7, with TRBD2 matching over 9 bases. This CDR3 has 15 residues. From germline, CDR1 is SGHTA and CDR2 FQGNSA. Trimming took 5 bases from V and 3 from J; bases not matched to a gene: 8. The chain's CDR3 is CASSLRIAGVYEQYF. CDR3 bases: TGTGCCAGCAGCCTCCGGATAGCGGGGGTCTACGAGCAGTACTTC.